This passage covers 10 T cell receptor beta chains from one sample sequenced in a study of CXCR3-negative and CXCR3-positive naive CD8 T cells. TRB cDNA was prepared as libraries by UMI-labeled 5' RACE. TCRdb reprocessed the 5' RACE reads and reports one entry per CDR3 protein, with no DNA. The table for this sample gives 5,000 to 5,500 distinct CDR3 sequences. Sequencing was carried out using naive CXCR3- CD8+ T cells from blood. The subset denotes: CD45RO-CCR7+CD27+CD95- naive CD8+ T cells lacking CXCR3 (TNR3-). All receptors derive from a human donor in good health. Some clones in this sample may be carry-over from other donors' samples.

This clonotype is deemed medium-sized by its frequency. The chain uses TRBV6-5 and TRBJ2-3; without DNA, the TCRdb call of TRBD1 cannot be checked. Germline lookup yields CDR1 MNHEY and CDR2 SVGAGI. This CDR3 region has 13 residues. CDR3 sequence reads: CASSATWADTQYF.

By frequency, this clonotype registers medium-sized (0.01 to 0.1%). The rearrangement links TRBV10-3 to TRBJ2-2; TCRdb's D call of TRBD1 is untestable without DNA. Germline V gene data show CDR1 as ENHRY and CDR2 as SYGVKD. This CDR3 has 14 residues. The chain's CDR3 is CATSRDTNTGELFF.

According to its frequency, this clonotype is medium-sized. CDR3 amino acids: CASNLDGDYGYTF. This sequence joins TRBV19 and TRBJ1-2. Germline CDR1 is LNHDA and CDR2 is SQIVND (reference sequence). CDR3 length: 13 residues.

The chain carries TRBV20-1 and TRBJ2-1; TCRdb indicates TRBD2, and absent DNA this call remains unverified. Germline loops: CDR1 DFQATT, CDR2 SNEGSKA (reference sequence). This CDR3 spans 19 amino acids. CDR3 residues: CSARGAGGLLISSYNEQFF.

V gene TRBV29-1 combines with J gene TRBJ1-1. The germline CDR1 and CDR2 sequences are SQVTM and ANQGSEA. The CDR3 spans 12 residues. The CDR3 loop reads CSVELAEPEAFF.

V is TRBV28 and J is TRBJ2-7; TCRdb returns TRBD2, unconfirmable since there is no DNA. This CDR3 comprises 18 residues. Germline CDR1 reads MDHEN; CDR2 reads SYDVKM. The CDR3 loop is CASSFRRLADSYPYEQYF.

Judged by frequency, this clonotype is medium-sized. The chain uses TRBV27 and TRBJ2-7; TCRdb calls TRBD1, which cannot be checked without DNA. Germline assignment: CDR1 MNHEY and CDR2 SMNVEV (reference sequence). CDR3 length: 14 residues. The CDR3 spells CASSSGQILYEQYF.

This chain's CDR3 is CSASYSMANNEQFF. The chain recombines TRBV20-1 with TRBJ2-1. The CDR3 contains 14 residues. The germline V gene encodes CDR1 DFQATT and CDR2 SNEGSKA (reference sequence).

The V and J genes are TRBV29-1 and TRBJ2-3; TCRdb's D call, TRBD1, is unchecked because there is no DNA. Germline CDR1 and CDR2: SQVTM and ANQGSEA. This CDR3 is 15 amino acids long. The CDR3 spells CSVEFDAPPADTQYF.

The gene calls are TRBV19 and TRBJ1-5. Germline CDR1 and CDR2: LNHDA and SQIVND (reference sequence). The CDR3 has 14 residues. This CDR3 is CASSKNTPLQPQHF.